The 14 T cell receptor beta chains listed next were all sequenced from one sample in a study of T cells in Graves' hyperthyroidism and ophthalmopathy. TCR beta CDR3 regions were amplified from RNA transcripts. The TCR CDR3 was amplified in a first-round RT-PCR using the HTBI primer set. A single record per CDR3 protein comes from TCRdb applying MiXCR to the multiplex PCR reads. The sample yields hundreds of thousands of distinct CDR3 sequences, less than 25% seen once. Sequenced sample: blood. Receptors were obtained from a woman aged 70-85 years with Graves' ophthalmopathy.

The chain joins TRBV6-1 to TRBJ2-1; D could derive from TRBD1 or TRBD2 (5 bases each). Germline CDR1 is MNHNS and CDR2 is SASEGT. This CDR3 spans 18 amino acids. V shed 0 bases and J shed 3 bases, with 18 bases lying between them. CDR3 coding DNA: TGTGCCAGCAGTGAAGCAGGAGAGGGGCGGTCGGACTACAATGAGCAGTTCTTC. It encodes CASSEAGEGRSDYNEQFF.

This sequence joins TRBV27 and TRBJ1-2, with D possibly TRBD1 on 5 matching bases. In germline, CDR1 is MNHEY, CDR2 SMNVEV (reference sequence). CDR3 length: 13 amino acids. V lost 2 bases and J 8 bases, leaving 12 bases between the germline ends. As DNA, the CDR3 is TGTGCCAGCAGTTTAGAATCATGGGGCGGCTACACCTTC. It encodes CASSLESWGGYTF.

The chain couples TRBV19 to TRBJ1-3, with D unclear. V was cut by 9 bases and J by 0 bases, with 18 bases left in between. The CDR3 has 16 amino acids. Germline V gene lookup returns CDR1 LNHDA and CDR2 SQIVND (reference sequence). CDR3 in amino acids: CASLRNGFFSGNTIYF. Here the CDR3 DNA reads TGTGCCAGCTTGAGAAACGGATTCTTCTCTGGAAACACCATATATTTT.

The V call is TRBV20-1, the J call TRBJ2-1; TRBD2 aligns across 14 bases. The CDR3 loop spans 14 amino acids. Germline V CDR1 and CDR2: DFQATT, SNEGSKA (reference sequence). Germline trimming cut 3 bases from V and 10 bases from J; bases unmatched to any gene: 5. The CDR3 bases are TGCAGTGCTAGGGGACTAGCGGGAGATTGGGAGCAGTTCTTC. Protein: CSARGLAGDWEQFF.

The chain is built from TRBV18 and TRBJ2-7; D possibly corresponds to TRBD1 (6 bases). Trimming removed 6 bases from V and 6 bases from J, with 15 bases in between. The CDR3 contains 13 residues. The V gene's germline CDR1 is KGHSH and CDR2 LQKENI. CDR3 sequence reads: CASSQLTGFEQYF. CDR3 coding DNA: TGTGCCAGCTCCCAGTTAACAGGGTTCGAGCAGTACTTC.

The chain uses TRBV9 and TRBJ2-3; possibly TRBD2 for D (5 bases). The germline V and J ends were trimmed by 3 bases and 6 bases, with 14 bases remaining between them. There are 14 residues in the CDR3. Germline V gene lookup returns CDR1 SGDLS and CDR2 YYNGEE. The CDR3 DNA is TGTGCCAGCAGCGGGCGGGTCCGAGGTGATACGCAGTATTTT. Translation: CASSGRVRGDTQYF.

This chain links TRBV5-1 with TRBJ1-2, with TRBD1 matching 7 bases. V trimming: 4 bases; J trimming: 5 bases; junction bases outside the gene matches: 8. Germline assignment: CDR1 SGHRS and CDR2 YFSETQ. The CDR3 loop spans 14 amino acids. This CDR3 reads CASSGDSQVYGYTF. CDR3 sequence (DNA): TGCGCCAGCAGCGGGGACAGCCAAGTTTATGGCTACACCTTC.

The chain links TRBV28 to TRBJ2-7; D unresolved. The CDR3 spans 12 residues. The V and J ends lost 6 bases and 7 bases respectively, with 13 bases between them. Germline values: CDR1 MDHEN, CDR2 SYDVKM. CDR3 coding DNA: TGTGCCAGCAGCATACCCCGTGGGGAGCAGTACTTC. Its protein product is CASSIPRGEQYF.

V is TRBV7-9 and J is TRBJ1-3; unclear D gene. The CDR3 runs 16 residues. Per germline, CDR1 SEHNR and CDR2 FQNEAQ (reference sequence). V gave up 3 bases and J gave up 2 bases, with 14 bases separating them. CDR3 nucleotides: TGTGCCAGCAGCTTTTCCGACTTCTCGACTGGAAACACCATATATTTT. The encoded protein is CASSFSDFSTGNTIYF.

This clonotype was counted at least ten times. This rearrangement joins TRBV28 to TRBJ2-7, with TRBD1 matching over 8 bases. The CDR3 has 13 amino acids. Germline CDR1 is MDHEN and CDR2 is SYDVKM. The ends lost 6 bases at V and 4 bases at J; junction bases unmatched: 5. The CDR3, as DNA: TGTGCCAGCAGGGGGACAGGACCATACGAGCAGTACTTC. It specifies CASRGTGPYEQYF.

The chain is built from TRBV27 and TRBJ2-7; perhaps TRBD2 as D (6 bases). The CDR3 has 15 residues. V was pared by 1 base and J by 4 bases, with 14 bases between. CDR1 is MNHEY, CDR2 SMNVEV, per germline (reference sequence). The CDR3 nucleotides are TGTGCCAGCAGTTTATATGGAGGGAAAGGTTACGAGCAGTACTTC. It is translated as CASSLYGGKGYEQYF.

Ten or more counts support this clonotype. The V gene is TRBV7-2, the J gene TRBJ2-3; D is possibly TRBD1 (6 bases). Trimming removed 5 bases at V and 2 bases at J, with 8 bases between. CDR1 and CDR2 from the germline V gene are SGHTA and FQGNSA. The CDR3 is 13 amino acids. CDR3 in amino acids: CASSGQITDTQYF. As DNA, the CDR3 is TGTGCCAGCAGCGGACAGATCACAGATACGCAGTATTTT.

CDR3 region: CASSINPGQGPYNEQFF. DNA of the CDR3: TGTGCCAGCAGTATAAACCCGGGACAGGGCCCTTACAATGAGCAGTTCTTC. The J gene is TRBJ2-1, the V gene TRBV9; TRBD1 matches 9 bases. The CDR3 is made up of 17 amino acids. Per germline, CDR1 SGDLS and CDR2 YYNGEE. Germline trimming cut 5 bases from V and 4 bases from J; bases unmatched to any gene: 13.

This clonotype occurred many times. The J gene is TRBJ2-1, the V gene TRBV15; 10 bases agree with TRBD2. Losses at the gene ends were 5 bases for V and 6 bases for J; bases not matched to a gene: 10. The CDR3 is 16 amino acids. Germline-derived CDR1 and CDR2 are LNHNV and YYDKDF (reference sequence). The CDR3 DNA is TGTGCCACCAGCTGGCGGATAGCGGGAGGCATCAATGAGCAGTTCTTC. It encodes CATSWRIAGGINEQFF.